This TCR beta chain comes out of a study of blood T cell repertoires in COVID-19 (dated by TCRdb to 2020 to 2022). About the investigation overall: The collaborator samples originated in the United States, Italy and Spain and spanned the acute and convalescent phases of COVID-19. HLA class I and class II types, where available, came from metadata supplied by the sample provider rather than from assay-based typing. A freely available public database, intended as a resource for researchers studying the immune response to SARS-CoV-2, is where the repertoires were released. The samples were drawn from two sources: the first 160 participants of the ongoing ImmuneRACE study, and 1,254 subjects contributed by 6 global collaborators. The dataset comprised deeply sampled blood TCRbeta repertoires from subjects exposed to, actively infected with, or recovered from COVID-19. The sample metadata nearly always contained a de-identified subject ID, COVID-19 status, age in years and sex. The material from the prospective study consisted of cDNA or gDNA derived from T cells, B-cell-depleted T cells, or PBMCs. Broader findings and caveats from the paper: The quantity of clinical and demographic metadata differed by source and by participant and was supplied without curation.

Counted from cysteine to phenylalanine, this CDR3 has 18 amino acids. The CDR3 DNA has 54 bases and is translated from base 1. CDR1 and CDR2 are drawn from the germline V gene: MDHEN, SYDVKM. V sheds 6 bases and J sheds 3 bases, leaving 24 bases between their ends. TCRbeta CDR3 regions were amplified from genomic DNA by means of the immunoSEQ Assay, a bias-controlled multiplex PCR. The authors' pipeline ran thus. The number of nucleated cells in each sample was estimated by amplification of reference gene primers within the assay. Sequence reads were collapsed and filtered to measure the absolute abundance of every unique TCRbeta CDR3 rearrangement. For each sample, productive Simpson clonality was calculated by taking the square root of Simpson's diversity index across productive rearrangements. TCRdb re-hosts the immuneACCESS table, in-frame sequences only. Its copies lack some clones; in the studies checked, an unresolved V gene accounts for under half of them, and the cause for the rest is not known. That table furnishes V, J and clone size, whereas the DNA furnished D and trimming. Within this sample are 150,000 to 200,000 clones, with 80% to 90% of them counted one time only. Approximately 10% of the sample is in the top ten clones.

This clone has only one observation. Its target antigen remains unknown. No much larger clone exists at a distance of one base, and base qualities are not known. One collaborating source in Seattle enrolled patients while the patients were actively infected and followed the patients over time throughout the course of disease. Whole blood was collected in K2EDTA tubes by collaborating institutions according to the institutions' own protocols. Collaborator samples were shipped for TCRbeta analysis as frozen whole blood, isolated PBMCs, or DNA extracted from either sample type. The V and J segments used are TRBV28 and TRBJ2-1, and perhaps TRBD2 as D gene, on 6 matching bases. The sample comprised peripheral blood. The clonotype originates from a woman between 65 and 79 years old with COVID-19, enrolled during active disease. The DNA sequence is TGTGCCAGCAGCGGGAGTTTTGTGGGGACGGGGATCTACAATGAGCAGTTCTTC. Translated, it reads CASSGSFVGTGIYNEQFF.